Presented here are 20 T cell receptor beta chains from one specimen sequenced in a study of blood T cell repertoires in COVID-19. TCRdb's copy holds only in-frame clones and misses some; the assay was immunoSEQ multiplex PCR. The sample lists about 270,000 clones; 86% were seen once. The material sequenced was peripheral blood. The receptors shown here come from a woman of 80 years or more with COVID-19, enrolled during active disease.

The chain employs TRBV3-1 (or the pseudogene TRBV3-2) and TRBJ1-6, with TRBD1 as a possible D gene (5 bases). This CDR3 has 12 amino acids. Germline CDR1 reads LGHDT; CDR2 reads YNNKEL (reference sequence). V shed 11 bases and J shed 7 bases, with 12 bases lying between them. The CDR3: CAVGQPNSPLHF. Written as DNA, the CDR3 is TGTGCCGTGGGGCAGCCGAATTCACCCCTCCACTTT.

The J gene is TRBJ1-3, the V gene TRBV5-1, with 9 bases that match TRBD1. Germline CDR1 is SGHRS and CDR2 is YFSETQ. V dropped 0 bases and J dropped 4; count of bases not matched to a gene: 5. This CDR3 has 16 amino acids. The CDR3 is CASSLGDRVRGNTIYF. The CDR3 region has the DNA TGCGCCAGCAGCTTGGGGGACAGGGTCCGAGGAAACACCATATATTTT.

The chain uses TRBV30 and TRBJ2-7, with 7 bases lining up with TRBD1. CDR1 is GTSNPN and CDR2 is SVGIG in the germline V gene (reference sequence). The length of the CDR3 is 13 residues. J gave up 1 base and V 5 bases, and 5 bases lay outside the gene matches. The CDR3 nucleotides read TGTGCCTGGGAACCGGGACAGTCCTACGAGCAGTACTTC. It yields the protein CAWEPGQSYEQYF.

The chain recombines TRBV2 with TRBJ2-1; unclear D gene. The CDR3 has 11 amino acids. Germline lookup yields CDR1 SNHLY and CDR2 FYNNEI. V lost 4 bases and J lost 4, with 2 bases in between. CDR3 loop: CASSAYNEQFF. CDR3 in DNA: TGTGCCAGCAGTGCATACAATGAGCAGTTCTTC.

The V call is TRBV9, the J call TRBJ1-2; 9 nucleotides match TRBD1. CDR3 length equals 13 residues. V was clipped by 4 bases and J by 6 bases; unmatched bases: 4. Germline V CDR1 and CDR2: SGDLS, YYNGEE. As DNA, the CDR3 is TGTGCCAGCAGCACCCGGGACAGGGATGGCTACACCTTC. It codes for CASSTRDRDGYTF.

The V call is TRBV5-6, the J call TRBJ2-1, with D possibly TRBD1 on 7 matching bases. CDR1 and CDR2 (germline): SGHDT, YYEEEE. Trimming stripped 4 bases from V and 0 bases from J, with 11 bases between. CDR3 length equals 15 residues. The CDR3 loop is CASSRGDSSYNEQFF. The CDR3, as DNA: TGTGCCAGCAGCCGCGGGGACAGCTCCTACAATGAGCAGTTCTTC.

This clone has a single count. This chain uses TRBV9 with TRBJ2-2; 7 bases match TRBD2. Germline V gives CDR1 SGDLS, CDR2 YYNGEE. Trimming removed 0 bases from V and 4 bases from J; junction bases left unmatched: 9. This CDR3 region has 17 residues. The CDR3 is CASSVAPVGGGTGELFF. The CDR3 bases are TGTGCCAGCAGCGTAGCTCCCGTGGGGGGGGGCACCGGGGAGCTGTTTTTT.

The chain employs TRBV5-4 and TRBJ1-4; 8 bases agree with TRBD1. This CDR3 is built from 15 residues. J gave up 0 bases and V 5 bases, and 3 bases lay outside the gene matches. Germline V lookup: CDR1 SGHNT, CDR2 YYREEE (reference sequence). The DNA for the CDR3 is TGTGCCAGCAGGCCAGGGGGCGCAACTAATGAAAAACTGTTTTTT. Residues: CASRPGGATNEKLFF.

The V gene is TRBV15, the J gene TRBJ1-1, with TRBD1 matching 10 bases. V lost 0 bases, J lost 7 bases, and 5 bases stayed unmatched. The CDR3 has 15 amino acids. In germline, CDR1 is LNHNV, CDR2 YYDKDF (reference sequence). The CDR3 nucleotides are TGTGCCACCAGCAGAGATCCGACAGGGGGCGGTGAAGCTTTCTTT. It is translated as CATSRDPTGGGEAFF.

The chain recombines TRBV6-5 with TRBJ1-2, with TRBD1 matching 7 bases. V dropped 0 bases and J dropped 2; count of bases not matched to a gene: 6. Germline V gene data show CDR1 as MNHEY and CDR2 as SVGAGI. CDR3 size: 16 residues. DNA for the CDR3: TGTGCCAGCAGTTACTCGTTAACGGGACAGAACTATGGCTACACCTTC. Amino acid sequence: CASSYSLTGQNYGYTF.

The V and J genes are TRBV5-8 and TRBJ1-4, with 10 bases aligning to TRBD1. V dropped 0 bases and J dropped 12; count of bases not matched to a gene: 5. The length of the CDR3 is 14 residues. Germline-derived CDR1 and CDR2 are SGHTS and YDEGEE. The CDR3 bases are TGTGCCAGCAGCTTGGAGAGACAGGGGGCCGAACTGTTTTTT. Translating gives CASSLERQGAELFF. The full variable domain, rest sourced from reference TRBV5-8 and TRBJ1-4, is EAGVTQSPTHLIKTRGQQATLRCSPISGHTSVYWYQQALGLGLQFLLWYDEGEERNRGNFPPRFSGRQFPNYSSELNVNALELEDSALYLCASSLERQGAELFFGSGTQLSVL.

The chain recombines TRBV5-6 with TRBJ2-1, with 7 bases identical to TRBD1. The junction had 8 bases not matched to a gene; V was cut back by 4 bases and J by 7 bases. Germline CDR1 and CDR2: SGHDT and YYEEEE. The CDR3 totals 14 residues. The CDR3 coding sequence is TGTGCCAGCAGCGCGACAGGGATGGGTAATGAGCAGTTCTTC. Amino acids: CASSATGMGNEQFF.

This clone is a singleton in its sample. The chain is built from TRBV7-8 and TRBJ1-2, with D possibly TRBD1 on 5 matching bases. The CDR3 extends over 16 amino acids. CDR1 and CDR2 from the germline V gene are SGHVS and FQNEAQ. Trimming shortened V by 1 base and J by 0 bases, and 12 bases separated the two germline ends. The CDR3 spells CASSLVLSRANYGYTF. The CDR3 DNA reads TGTGCCAGCAGCTTAGTCTTGTCCAGGGCTAACTATGGCTACACCTTC.

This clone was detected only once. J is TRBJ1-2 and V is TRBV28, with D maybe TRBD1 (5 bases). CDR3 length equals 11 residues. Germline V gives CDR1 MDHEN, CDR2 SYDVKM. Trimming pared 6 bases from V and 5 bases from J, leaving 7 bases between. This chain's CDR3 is CASSGGYGYTF. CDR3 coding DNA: TGTGCCAGCAGCGGGGGGTATGGCTACACCTTC.

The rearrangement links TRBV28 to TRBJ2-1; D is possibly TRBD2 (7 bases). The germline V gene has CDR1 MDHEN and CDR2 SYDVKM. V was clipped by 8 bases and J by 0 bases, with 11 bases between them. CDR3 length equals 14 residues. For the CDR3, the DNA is TGTGCCAGCGGGGGGGCCAGCTCCTACAATGAGCAGTTCTTC. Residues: CASGGASSYNEQFF.

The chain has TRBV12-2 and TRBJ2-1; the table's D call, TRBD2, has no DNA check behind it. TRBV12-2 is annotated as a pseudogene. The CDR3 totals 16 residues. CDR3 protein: CASLKNLAGGHNEQFF. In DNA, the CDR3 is TGTGCAAGTCTCAAGAACTTAGCGGGGGGTCACAATGAGCAGTTCTTC.

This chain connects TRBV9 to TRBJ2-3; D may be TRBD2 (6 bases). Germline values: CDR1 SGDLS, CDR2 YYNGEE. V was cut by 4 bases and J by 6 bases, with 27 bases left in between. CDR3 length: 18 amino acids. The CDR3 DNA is TGTGCCAGCAGCCTAGGCCTATGGCGGGGCCCATCGGTGGATACGCAGTATTTT. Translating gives CASSLGLWRGPSVDTQYF.

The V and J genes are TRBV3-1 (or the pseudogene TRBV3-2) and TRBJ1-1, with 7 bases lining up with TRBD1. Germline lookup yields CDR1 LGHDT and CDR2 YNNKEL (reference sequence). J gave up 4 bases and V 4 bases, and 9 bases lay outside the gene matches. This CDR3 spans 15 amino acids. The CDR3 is CASSPNPGGVTEAFF. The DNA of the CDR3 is TGTGCCAGCAGCCCAAACCCAGGGGGAGTCACTGAAGCTTTCTTT.

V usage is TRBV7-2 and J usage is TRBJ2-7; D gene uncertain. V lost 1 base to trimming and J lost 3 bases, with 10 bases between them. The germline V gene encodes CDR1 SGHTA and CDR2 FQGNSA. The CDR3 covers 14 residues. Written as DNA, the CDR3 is TGTGCCAGCAGCTTAGATCGTCAGCGCTACGAGCAGTACTTC. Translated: CASSLDRQRYEQYF.

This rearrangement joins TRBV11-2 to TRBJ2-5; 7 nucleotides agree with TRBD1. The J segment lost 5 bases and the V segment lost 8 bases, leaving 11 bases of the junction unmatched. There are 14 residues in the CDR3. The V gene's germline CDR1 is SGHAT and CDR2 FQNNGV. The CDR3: CASSRGPSQETQYF. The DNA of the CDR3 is TGTGCCAGCTCTAGGGGGCCAAGTCAGGAGACCCAGTACTTC. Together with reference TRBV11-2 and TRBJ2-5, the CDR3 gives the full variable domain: EAGVAQSPRYKIIEKRQSVAFWCNPISGHATLYWYQQILGQGPKLLIQFQNNGVVDDSQLPKDRFSAERLKGVDSTLKIQPAKLEDSAVYLCASSRGPSQETQYFGPGTRLLVL.